This T cell receptor (beta chain) comes out of a study of beta chain features in type 1 diabetes. About the research overall: Sorted cells examined across all samples numbered 85 million to 130 million.

Isolated RNA was reverse transcribed in full, so expressed TCRB transcripts were sequenced. Profiled with immunoSEQ multiplex PCR; TCRdb holds only in-frame clones, not every one. The sample lists around 500,000 clones, over 9.5% occurring once. CD45RO/CCR7/CD25/CD127/CD95/CD27 separated CD4+ naive, central memory, regulatory and stem cell-like memory cells by sorting. The ends were cut back, 3 bases at V and 10 bases at J, with 20 bases in the middle. The CDR3 has 15 residues. Per the germline V gene, CDR1 is SGHNT and CDR2 is YYREEE (reference sequence). Sequenced input: naive CD4+ T cells from blood. The receptor was isolated from a woman between 18 and 30 years old in good health. The rearrangement joins TRBV5-4 to TRBJ2-1; D gene unclear. The CDR3 sequence is CASSSPQKSPAEQFF. DNA for the CDR3: TGTGCCAGCAGCTCCCCACAAAAGAGTCCGGCAGAGCAGTTCTTC.